This TCR beta chain was captured in a study of T cell changes during pregnancy in multiple sclerosis. This CDR3 has 13 amino acids. Trimming cost V 1 base and J 9 bases, with 10 bases left between them. The germline V gene has CDR1 MNHNS and CDR2 SASEGT. Measured with immunoSEQ multiplex PCR; TCRdb has only the in-frame clones, and not every one. The repertoire holds approximately 66,000 clones, with roughly 90% as singletons. The sample was CD8+ T cells from peripheral blood mononuclear cells, taken before pregnancy. This chain uses TRBV6-1 with TRBJ2-1; D is ambiguous. This receptor was identified in a female donor with multiple sclerosis, enrolled in a pregnancy study. The CDR3, as DNA: TGTGCCAGCAGTGAAGGAGGTGAATTTGAGCAGTTCTTC. This encodes CASSEGGEFEQFF.